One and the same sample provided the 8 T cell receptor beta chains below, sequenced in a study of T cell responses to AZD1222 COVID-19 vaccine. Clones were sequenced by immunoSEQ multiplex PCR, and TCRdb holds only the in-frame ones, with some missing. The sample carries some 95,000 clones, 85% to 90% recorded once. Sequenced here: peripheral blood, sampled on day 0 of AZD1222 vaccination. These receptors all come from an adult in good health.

In DNA, the CDR3 is TGTGCCAGCAGCTTTGGATTCACAGAAGCTTTCTTT. It specifies CASSFGFTEAFF. This chain uses TRBV7-2 with TRBJ1-1; the D is unclear. Germline-derived CDR1 and CDR2 are SGHTA and FQGNSA. Trimming cost V 3 bases and J 8 bases, with 10 bases left between them. The CDR3 length is 12 residues.

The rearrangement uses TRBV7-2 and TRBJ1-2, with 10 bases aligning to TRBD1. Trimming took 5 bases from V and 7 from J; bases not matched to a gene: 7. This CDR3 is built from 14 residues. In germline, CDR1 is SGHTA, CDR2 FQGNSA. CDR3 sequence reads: CASSPGQGMFGYTF. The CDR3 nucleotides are TGTGCCAGCAGCCCGGGACAGGGGATGTTTGGCTACACCTTC.

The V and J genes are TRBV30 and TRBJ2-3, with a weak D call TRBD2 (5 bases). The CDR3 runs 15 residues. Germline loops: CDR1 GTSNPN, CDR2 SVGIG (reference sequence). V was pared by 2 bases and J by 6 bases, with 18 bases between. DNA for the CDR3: TGTGCCTGGAGTTCTTCGGGATTAATTGAGGATACGCAGTATTTT. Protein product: CAWSSSGLIEDTQYF.

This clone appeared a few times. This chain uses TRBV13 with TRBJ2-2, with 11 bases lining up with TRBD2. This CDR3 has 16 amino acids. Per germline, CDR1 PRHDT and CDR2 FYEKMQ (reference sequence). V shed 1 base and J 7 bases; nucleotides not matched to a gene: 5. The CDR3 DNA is TGTGCCAGCAGCTTAGCACTAGCGGGGGCTATCGGGGAGCTGTTTTTT. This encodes CASSLALAGAIGELFF.

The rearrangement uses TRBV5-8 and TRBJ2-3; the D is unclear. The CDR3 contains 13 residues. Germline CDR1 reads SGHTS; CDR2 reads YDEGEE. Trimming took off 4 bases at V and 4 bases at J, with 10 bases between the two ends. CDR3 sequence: CASSLSAPDTQYF. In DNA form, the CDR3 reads TGTGCCAGCAGCCTGTCCGCCCCAGATACGCAGTATTTT.

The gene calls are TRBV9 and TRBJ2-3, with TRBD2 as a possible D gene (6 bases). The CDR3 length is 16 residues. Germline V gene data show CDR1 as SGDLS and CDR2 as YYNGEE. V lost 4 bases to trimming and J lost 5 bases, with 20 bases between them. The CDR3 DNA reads TGTGCCAGCAGCCCCTACGGACAAACGGAGGGAGATACGCAGTATTTT. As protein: CASSPYGQTEGDTQYF.

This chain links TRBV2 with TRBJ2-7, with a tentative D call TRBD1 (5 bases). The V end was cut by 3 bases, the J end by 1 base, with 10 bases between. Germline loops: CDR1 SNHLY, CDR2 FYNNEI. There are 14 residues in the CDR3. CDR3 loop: CASSEATASYEQYF. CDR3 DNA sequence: TGTGCCAGCAGTGAGGCGACAGCATCCTACGAGCAGTACTTC.

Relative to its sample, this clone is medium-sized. The CDR3 protein is CASSTFDSNQPQHF. The CDR3 DNA reads as TGCGCCAGCAGTACTTTCGATAGCAATCAGCCCCAGCATTTT. The V gene is TRBV10-2, the J gene TRBJ1-5; D gene uncertain. Per germline, CDR1 WSHSY and CDR2 SAAADI. V was clipped by 5 bases and J by 0 bases, with 8 bases between them. The CDR3 contains 14 residues.